This TCR beta chain appears in the sequencing data of a study of shared clonotypes between healthy human individuals. Background on the study: Each donor had three CD4 naive, three CD4 memory, two CD8 naive and one CD8 memory plate. Whole-study results and caveats: Researchers sampled blood only, noting tissue repertoires likely differ. Rarefaction gave evidence that sorted-subset sequencing remained incomplete despite large depth. Genetic and exposure-history diversity was limited by the few donors.

Profiling relied on immunoSEQ multiplex PCR, and the TCRdb table lists in-frame clones only, not all of them. The sample shows about 2 million clones, approximately 94% of them seen only once. To note about this clone: Its antigen is undetermined.

Naive CD8 cells lacked CD45RO and underwent positive selection for CCR7, leaving out terminally differentiated effector memory CD45RA+ cells. V shed 8 bases, J shed 3 bases, and the junction held 6 bases outside the gene matches. Germline CDR1 reads MNHNS; CDR2 reads SASEGT. The CDR3 contains 14 residues. The sequence was collected from a man between 18 and 29 years old in good health. The sequenced material came from naive CD8+ T cells sorted from blood. The J gene is TRBJ2-2, the V gene TRBV6-1; 7 bases align to TRBD1. The CDR3, as DNA: TGTGCCAGCCCTGGGACAGTGGACACCGGGGAGCTGTTTTTT. This translates into CASPGTVDTGELFF.